These 2 T cell receptor beta chains were all obtained from the same sample, sequenced in a study of blood T cell repertoires in COVID-19. Only in-frame clones appear in the TCRdb table, and some are missing; sequencing was by immunoSEQ multiplex PCR. The data show 80,000 to 95,000 clones, 87% seen once. The sequenced material came from peripheral blood. The receptors originated from a woman between 45 and 60 years old with active or convalescent COVID-19.

The CDR3 here is CASSRVGRISYEQYF. The CDR3 region has the DNA TGTGCCAGCAGCCGGGTGGGGCGCATCTCCTACGAGCAGTACTTC. V usage is TRBV3-1 (or the pseudogene TRBV3-2) and J usage is TRBJ2-7, with D maybe TRBD1 (5 bases). The CDR3 consists of 15 residues. Trimming removed 4 bases at V and 0 bases at J, with 13 bases between. The germline V gene has CDR1 LGHDT and CDR2 YNNKEL (reference sequence).

The gene calls are TRBV7-2 and TRBJ2-3, with D hard to call. Trimming shortened V by 5 bases and J by 2 bases, and 14 bases separated the two germline ends. The germline gives CDR1 SGHTA, CDR2 FQGNSA. The CDR3 covers 15 residues. The CDR3 sequence: CASSLDAIITDTQYF. The CDR3 DNA follows: TGTGCCAGCAGCCTAGATGCGATCATCACAGATACGCAGTATTTT. Using reference TRBV7-2 and TRBJ2-3 for the parts outside the CDR3, the full variable domain is GAGVSQSPSNKVTEKGKDVELRCDPISGHTALYWYRQSLGQGLEFLIYFQGNSAPDKSGLPSDRFSAERTGGSVSTLTIQRTQQEDSAVYLCASSLDAIITDTQYFGPGTRLTVL.